This T cell receptor (beta chain) was documented in a study of blood T cell repertoires in COVID-19. Study overall: Whether acute or convalescent, the COVID-19 samples came from the United States, Italy and Spain. Nucleic acid was either cDNA or gDNA, and it came from T cells, B-cell-depleted T cells, or PBMCs.

This clone was recorded once. The sample holds other DNA sequences that translate to the same CDR3. J was trimmed by 1 base and V by 5 bases; bases with no gene match: 1. CDR3 length: 13 residues. In germline, CDR1 is SQVTM, CDR2 ANQGSEA. In the study's own analysis: Estimation of nucleated cell counts was performed using reference gene primer amplification. This table comes from immunoSEQ multiplex PCR, and its TCRdb copy is limited to in-frame clones, with some not included. The D gene and trimming were derived from the DNA, and the V and J assignments and clone size from that table. The sample includes about 150,000 clones, roughly 84% of them seen just once.

The gene calls are TRBV29-1 and TRBJ1-1; 10 positions agree with TRBD1. The sequence was obtained from a woman aged 45-59 years in a cohort sampled during active or convalescent COVID-19. The sample taken for sequencing was peripheral blood. The CDR3 protein is CSVRTGGNTEAFF. For the CDR3, the DNA is TGCAGCGTTAGGACAGGGGGGAACACTGAAGCTTTCTTT.